A selection of T cell receptor beta chains follows, all from one sample in a study of blood T cell repertoires in COVID-19. Method: immunoSEQ multiplex PCR; TCRdb's copy keeps in-frame clones and lacks some. The sample shows fewer than 300,000 clones, roughly 85% of them seen only once. Material for sequencing was PBMCs or T cells enriched from blood (not recorded which). These receptors were taken from a woman aged 50 to 65 who had recovered from COVID-19. Both conserved end residues are part of each CDR3. D genes are given only for firm matches. The size entry is marked missing in some rows and otherwise reads once, few, many or a size class.

CDR3,DNA,length,J,size,V,D
CASSPQSTINYGYTF,TGTGCCAGCAGTCCCCAATCGACAATTAACTATGGCTACACCTTC,15,TRBJ1-2,once,TRBV28,-
CASSVRQGAADTQYF,TGTGCCAGCAGCGTGAGACAGGGGGCGGCAGATACGCAGTATTTT,15,TRBJ2-3,-,TRBV9,TRBD1
CASSPRTSGSYEQYF,TGTGCCAGCTCACCCCGGACTAGCGGATCCTACGAGCAGTACTTC,15,TRBJ2-7,-,TRBV18,TRBD2
CASSQRTSGISYEQYF,TGTGCCAGCAGCCAGCGGACTAGCGGGATTTCCTACGAGCAGTACTTC,16,TRBJ2-7,-,TRBV5-5,TRBD2
CASSYGSGRRTDTQYF,TGTGCCAGCAGCTACGGCAGCGGAAGACGCACAGATACGCAGTATTTT,16,TRBJ2-3,-,TRBV3-1/TRBV3-2,-
CATSRYYEQYF,TGTGCCACCAGCAGATACTACGAGCAGTACTTC,11,TRBJ2-7,-,TRBV15,-
CASSFGAGSSYEQYF,TGTGCCAGCAGTTTTGGTGCGGGAAGCTCCTACGAGCAGTACTTC,15,TRBJ2-7,-,TRBV27,-
CSVRGSEETQYF,TGCAGCGTTCGGGGTTCGGAGGAGACCCAGTACTTC,12,TRBJ2-5,once,TRBV29-1,-
CASSLAPIQGNEQFF,TGTGCCAGCAGCTTAGCGCCAATACAGGGTAATGAGCAGTTCTTC,15,TRBJ2-1,-,TRBV7-6,-
CSVVGQVANYGYTF,TGCAGCGTCGTAGGACAGGTTGCTAACTATGGCTACACCTTC,14,TRBJ1-2,-,TRBV29-1,TRBD1
CASNPQGTNEKLFF,TGTGCCAGCAATCCACAGGGGACTAATGAAAAACTGTTTTTT,14,TRBJ1-4,once,TRBV28,TRBD1
CASSLGGRKYEQYF,TGTGCCAGCAGCTTAGGGGGCAGAAAGTACGAGCAGTACTTC,14,TRBJ2-7,few,TRBV11-3,-
CASSQTGSYYGYTF,TGCGCCAGCAGCCAAACAGGGTCATACTATGGCTACACCTTC,14,TRBJ1-2,-,TRBV4-1,-
CASSETSGRAVTGELFF,TGTGCCAGCAGTGAGACTAGCGGGAGGGCCGTAACCGGGGAGCTGTTTTTT,17,TRBJ2-2,-,TRBV6-1,TRBD2
CASSLDRFVGPF,TGTGCCAGCAGCCTGGACAGGTTCGTCGGCCCCTTC,12,TRBJ1-2,few,TRBV7-9,TRBD1
CASSHDRGRGYGYTF,TGTGCCAGCAGCCACGACAGGGGGCGAGGCTATGGCTACACCTTC,15,TRBJ1-2,-,TRBV7-9,TRBD1
CASSQLRTGDNYGYTF,TGTGCCAGCAGCCAACTCCGCACAGGGGATAACTATGGCTACACCTTC,16,TRBJ1-2,-,TRBV3-1/TRBV3-2,TRBD1
CASSLEQGSYNSPLHF,TGTGCCAGCAGCTTAGAACAGGGATCCTATAATTCACCCCTCCACTTT,16,TRBJ1-6,-,TRBV7-2,-
CASRRRDRAPQYF,TGTGCCAGCAGACGTAGAGACAGGGCTCCGCAGTATTTT,13,TRBJ2-3,few,TRBV3-1/TRBV3-2,TRBD1
CASTPRGGEYSNQPQHF,TGTGCCAGCACCCCGAGGGGGGGAGAATATAGCAATCAGCCCCAGCATTTT,17,TRBJ1-5,few,TRBV27,-
CASSSDTGGAGGYTF,TGTGCCAGCAGCTCGGACACAGGGGGCGCGGGAGGCTACACCTTC,15,TRBJ1-2,-,TRBV7-6,TRBD1
CASEGLAGEASTDTQYF,TGTGCCAGCGAAGGGTTAGCGGGGGAAGCTAGCACAGATACGCAGTATTTT,17,TRBJ2-3,-,TRBV18,TRBD2
CASSIRGNYGYTF,TGTGCCAGTAGTATAAGAGGGAACTATGGCTACACCTTC,13,TRBJ1-2,-,TRBV19,-
CASSPQRGNGYTF,TGTGCCAGCAGCCCTCAAAGGGGGAACGGCTACACCTTC,13,TRBJ1-2,-,TRBV7-2,-
CASSLLSGRAERYF,TGTGCCAGCAGTCTCCTTAGCGGGAGGGCGGAACGGTACTTC,14,TRBJ2-7,once,TRBV6-4,TRBD2
CASSMAATEAFF,TGTGCCAGTAGTATGGCCGCCACTGAAGCTTTCTTT,12,TRBJ1-1,-,TRBV19,-
CASRQNRDGETQYF,TGTGCCAGCAGACAAAACAGGGACGGGGAGACCCAGTACTTC,14,TRBJ2-5,-,TRBV9,-
CASGLPGGYGYTF,TGTGCCAGTGGTCTTCCGGGGGGCTATGGCTACACCTTC,13,TRBJ1-2,-,TRBV27,-
CASRDYSYEQYF,TGTGCCAGCAGGGACTACTCCTACGAGCAGTACTTC,12,TRBJ2-7,few,TRBV2,-
CASSPVSGSGANVLTF,TGTGCCAGCTCACCGGTCTCGGGGTCTGGGGCCAACGTCCTGACTTTC,16,TRBJ2-6,-,TRBV18,-
CASSPYSGGSSSGYTF,TGCGCCAGCAGCCCCTACTCCGGGGGGTCGAGCTCTGGCTACACCTTC,16,TRBJ1-2,-,TRBV5-1,-
CATAWGQETQYF,TGTGCCACCGCGTGGGGGCAGGAGACCCAGTACTTC,12,TRBJ2-5,-,TRBV6-5,-
CAWSGQGAQPQHF,TGTGCCTGGAGTGGACAGGGGGCACAGCCCCAGCATTTT,13,TRBJ1-5,-,TRBV30,TRBD1
CASSATPGQGLEAFF,TGTGCCAGTAGTGCGACGCCGGGACAGGGTCTAGAAGCTTTCTTT,15,TRBJ1-1,-,TRBV19,TRBD1
CASSLAATSYEQYF,TGTGCCAGCAGCTTAGCGGCTACTAGTTATGAGCAGTACTTC,14,TRBJ2-7,-,TRBV7-9,-
CASSFGPTVNTIYF,TGTGCCAGCAGCTTTGGTCCGACAGTAAACACCATATATTTT,14,TRBJ1-3,-,TRBV11-2,-
CASSPGDRVWGNQPQHF,TGTGCCAGCAGCCCGGGGGACAGGGTTTGGGGCAATCAGCCCCAGCATTTT,17,TRBJ1-5,-,TRBV5-5,TRBD1
CASSFGGVNEKLFF,TGCGCCAGCAGCTTCGGAGGAGTTAATGAAAAACTGTTTTTT,14,TRBJ1-4,-,TRBV5-1,-
CASDPPTSGACEQYF,TGTGCCAGCGACCCGCCAACTAGCGGGGCGTGTGAGCAGTACTTC,15,TRBJ2-7,-,TRBV21-1,-
CASSREPTVNTEAFF,TGTGCCAGCAGCCGGGAACCTACAGTAAACACTGAAGCTTTCTTT,15,TRBJ1-1,-,TRBV5-6,-
CASRGHVNSPLHF,TGTGCCAGTAGGGGACATGTTAATTCACCCCTCCACTTT,13,TRBJ1-6,-,TRBV19,-
CASSSGTGVGGYTF,TGTGCCAGCAGCTCCGGGACAGGGGTTGGTGGCTACACCTTC,14,TRBJ1-2,-,TRBV28,TRBD1
CATSEPGTGNVFF,TGTGCCACCAGTGAACCCGGGACAGGGAACGTTTTCTTT,13,TRBJ1-1,-,TRBV24-1,TRBD1
CASSQGTSGSTGELFF,TGTGCCAGCAGCCAAGGGACTAGCGGGAGCACCGGGGAGCTGTTTTTT,16,TRBJ2-2,once,TRBV3-1/TRBV3-2,TRBD2
CASSVGGTGSSGNTIYF,TGTGCCAGCAGCGTAGGGGGGACAGGGAGCTCTGGAAACACCATATATTTT,17,TRBJ1-3,-,TRBV9,TRBD1
CASSVTAINTGELFF,TGTGCCAGCAGCGTGACAGCTATTAACACCGGGGAGCTGTTTTTT,15,TRBJ2-2,-,TRBV9,-